These 15 T cell receptor beta chains share one sample of origin, sequenced in a study of blood T cell repertoires in COVID-19. The method was immunoSEQ multiplex PCR; TCRdb's version includes in-frame clones alone and lacks a portion of them. The sample carries fewer than 250,000 clones, roughly 80% recorded once. The sample taken for sequencing was peripheral blood. Receptors were obtained from a woman older than 75 with COVID-19, enrolled during active disease.

This chain connects TRBV9 to TRBJ1-6; possibly TRBD1 for D (5 bases). There are 15 residues in the CDR3. V was clipped by 3 bases and J by 10 bases, with 17 bases between them. Germline CDR1 is SGDLS and CDR2 is YYNGEE. In nucleotides, the CDR3 is TGTGCCAGCAGCGGGGGCAGGTTGTCACGATCACCCCTCCACTTT. Its protein is CASSGGRLSRSPLHF.

V is TRBV10-3 and J is TRBJ2-2; D is possibly TRBD2 (5 bases). This CDR3 is built from 11 residues. V shed 7 bases and J shed 5 bases, with 5 bases lying between them. Germline assignment: CDR1 ENHRY and CDR2 SYGVKD. CDR3 sequence reads: CAITGTGELFF. The CDR3 DNA reads TGTGCCATCACGGGGACCGGGGAGCTGTTTTTT.

This clone was seen only once. The CDR3 sequence: CASSLGATSMQAFF. The DNA for the CDR3 is TGTGCCAGCAGCTTGGGGGCAACTAGTATGCAAGCTTTCTTT. The chain combines TRBV5-6 with TRBJ1-1; D is uncertain. Trimming cost V 0 bases and J 9 bases, with 15 bases left between them. The CDR3 loop spans 14 amino acids. Per the germline V gene, CDR1 is SGHDT and CDR2 is YYEEEE.

This chain connects TRBV4-2 to TRBJ1-2; 7 nucleotides match TRBD1. The CDR3 is made up of 15 amino acids. The germline CDR1 and CDR2 sequences are LGHNA and YNFKEQ. J gave up 0 bases and V 1 base, and 2 bases lay outside the gene matches. The CDR3 DNA is TGTGCCAGCAGCCAAGGGGACAGAGCTAACTATGGCTACACCTTC. Amino acid sequence: CASSQGDRANYGYTF.

The CDR3 sequence: CASSQTGAPLHF. DNA for the CDR3: TGTGCCAGCAGCCAGACAGGGGCGCCCCTCCACTTT. V usage is TRBV7-8 and J usage is TRBJ1-6; 8 positions match TRBD1. From germline, CDR1 is SGHVS and CDR2 FQNEAQ. There are 12 residues in the CDR3. With V trimmed by 5 bases and J by 13 bases, 4 bases remained unmatched.

Ten or more counts support this clone. The rearrangement uses TRBV7-9 and TRBJ2-6; 8 bases line up with TRBD1. V lost 6 bases to trimming and J lost 1 base; unmatched junction nucleotides: 5. CDR1 SEHNR and CDR2 FQNEAQ come from the germline V gene (reference sequence). CDR3 size: 16 residues. In nucleotides, the CDR3 is TGTGCCAGCAGGGGACAGGCTCTATCTGGGGCCAACGTCCTGACTTTC. Amino acid sequence: CASRGQALSGANVLTF.

The table lists this clone with a count of one. V and J are TRBV6-6 and TRBJ1-6, with no clear D. This CDR3 has 12 amino acids. Germline CDR1 is MNHNY and CDR2 is SVGAGI (reference sequence). The V end lost 10 bases, the J end lost 8 bases, and 12 bases lay between the germline ends. CDR3 DNA sequence: TGTGCCATTGGACTATCGGATTCACCCCTCCACTTT. Amino acid sequence: CAIGLSDSPLHF.

CDR3 coding DNA: TGTGCCAGCAGCCCAGGACAGGTCGCTACTTACTATGGCTACACCTTC. Encoded protein: CASSPGQVATYYGYTF. V usage is TRBV5-4 and J usage is TRBJ1-2, with TRBD1 matching over 7 bases. The J segment lost 3 bases and the V segment lost 4 bases, leaving 12 bases of the junction unmatched. The CDR3 consists of 16 residues. Germline V lookup: CDR1 SGHNT, CDR2 YYREEE (reference sequence).

The chain has TRBV18 and TRBJ2-1, with 9 bases lining up with TRBD2. The length of the CDR3 is 18 residues. The V gene's germline CDR1 is KGHSH and CDR2 LQKENI. The J segment lost 0 bases and the V segment lost 0 bases, leaving 6 bases of the junction unmatched. CDR3 region: CASSPPSGGSSSYNEQFF. The CDR3 region has the DNA TGTGCCAGCTCACCACCAAGCGGGGGGTCTAGCTCCTACAATGAGCAGTTCTTC.

This clone was found a few times. The genes are TRBV6-5 and TRBJ1-1; D not certain. CDR3 size: 11 residues. The V and J ends lost 4 bases and 7 bases respectively, with 7 bases between them. Germline assignment: CDR1 MNHEY and CDR2 SVGAGI. The CDR3 here is CASSFNNEAFF. The CDR3, as DNA: TGTGCCAGCAGTTTTAATAATGAAGCTTTCTTT.

The CDR3 loop reads CASSVVPGQGQNYGYTF. The CDR3 nucleotides are TGTGCCAGCAGCGTCGTACCGGGACAGGGGCAAAACTATGGCTACACCTTC. V is TRBV9 and J is TRBJ1-2, with 10 bases aligning to TRBD1. CDR1 SGDLS and CDR2 YYNGEE come from the germline V gene. The CDR3 covers 17 residues. Unmatched junction bases numbered 9, after V lost 2 bases and J lost 2 bases.

This sequence joins TRBV3-1 (or the pseudogene TRBV3-2) and TRBJ2-3; 12 positions agree with TRBD2. The CDR3 totals 17 residues. The germline gives CDR1 LGHDT, CDR2 YNNKEL (reference sequence). V shed 0 bases, J shed 1 base, and the junction held 2 bases outside the gene matches. The CDR3 region is CASSQDRTSGGTDTQYF. Written as DNA, the CDR3 is TGTGCCAGCAGCCAAGATCGGACTAGCGGGGGCACAGATACGCAGTATTTT.

This clone was detected only once. This chain joins TRBV28 and TRBJ2-3, with 7 positions matching TRBD1. CDR3 length: 14 amino acids. Trimming took 5 bases from V and 0 from J; bases not matched to a gene: 2. Germline V CDR1 and CDR2: MDHEN, SYDVKM. CDR3 region: CASSEQGSTDTQYF. In DNA, the CDR3 is TGTGCCAGCAGTGAACAGGGGAGCACAGATACGCAGTATTTT.

For this clone: This specimen includes other DNA sequences encoding the same CDR3. The genes are TRBV3-1 (or the pseudogene TRBV3-2) and TRBJ1-2; D uncertain. Looked up from germline, CDR1 is LGHDT and CDR2 is YNNKEL (reference sequence). The CDR3 sequence is 13 residues long. Deletions cut 1 base from V and 4 bases from J, with 7 bases between. The DNA for the CDR3 is TGTGCCAGCAGCCAAGGGGGAGGCTATGGCTACACCTTC. It is translated as CASSQGGGYGYTF.

V and J are TRBV27 and TRBJ1-6; 9 bases align to TRBD1. This CDR3 region has 16 residues. V was pared by 0 bases and J by 7 bases, with 4 bases of the junction left unmatched. The germline gives CDR1 MNHEY, CDR2 SMNVEV (reference sequence). Written as DNA, the CDR3 is TGTGCCAGCAGTTTATCAGTGGGGACAGGGAATTCACCCCTCCACTTT. It specifies CASSLSVGTGNSPLHF.